This T cell receptor beta chain was captured in a study of blood T cell repertoires in COVID-19. On the study more broadly: Some COVID-19 samples were acute and others convalescent; all came from the United States, Italy and Spain.

The germline CDR1 and CDR2 sequences are MNHEY and SVGAGI. CDR3 length: 13 amino acids. Trimming left V 6 bases short and J 5 bases short, with 13 bases between. Assay: immunoSEQ multiplex PCR; the TCRdb copy retains only in-frame clones and omits some. In the table there are about 350,000 clones, about 88% of which are singletons. This clone occurred once. The source is a woman in her 30s who had recovered from COVID-19. V gene TRBV6-5 combines with J gene TRBJ2-5, with D tentatively TRBD2 (6 bases). The sample consisted of PBMCs or T cells enriched from blood (not recorded which). The CDR3 DNA is TGTGCCAGCAGGGGACTTAGCGTGGAGACCCAGTACTTC. Translated: CASRGLSVETQYF.